These 19 T cell receptor beta chains share one sample of origin, sequenced in a study of T cell responses to AZD1222 COVID-19 vaccine. TCRdb keeps only in-frame clones here, not all; method: immunoSEQ multiplex PCR. This table holds roughly 96,000 clones, 80% to 90% found once. The sequencing used peripheral blood, collected on day 0 of AZD1222 vaccination. These receptors all come from an adult in good health.

As to this clone: Other DNA sequences within the sample encode an identical CDR3. The chain links TRBV12-3 or TRBV12-4 to TRBJ2-7; D is perhaps TRBD2 (5 bases). The CDR3 contains 12 residues. The V and J ends lost 2 bases and 3 bases respectively, with 5 bases between them. The DNA of the CDR3 is TGTGCCAGCAGTTTACGGGGCTACGAGCAGTACTTC. Translating it yields CASSLRGYEQYF.

The chain uses TRBV5-1 and TRBJ1-2; tentatively, D is TRBD1 (6 bases). Trimming shortened V by 3 bases and J by 2 bases, and 8 bases separated the two germline ends. CDR1 SGHRS and CDR2 YFSETQ come from the germline V gene. This CDR3 spans 13 amino acids. The CDR3 loop is CASSSGQNYGYTF. CDR3 nucleotides: TGCGCCAGCAGCTCCGGACAGAACTATGGCTACACCTTC.

The genes are TRBV20-1 and TRBJ2-3; 7 bases align to TRBD2. CDR1 is DFQATT, CDR2 SNEGSKA, per germline (reference sequence). This CDR3 has 15 amino acids. V shed 3 bases and J 2 bases; nucleotides not matched to a gene: 8. This CDR3 reads CSASLSRGSTDTQYF. The CDR3 coding sequence is TGCAGTGCTAGTCTCTCGCGGGGGTCCACAGATACGCAGTATTTT.

This clone was seen once. The chain joins TRBV15 to TRBJ2-2; tentatively, D is TRBD2 (5 bases). Germline V gives CDR1 LNHNV, CDR2 YYDKDF (reference sequence). V was clipped by 0 bases and J by 5 bases, with 10 bases between them. The CDR3 is 15 amino acids. In DNA form, the CDR3 reads TGTGCCACCAGCAGAGAATCGAGGGAAACCGGGGAGCTGTTTTTT. Protein: CATSRESRETGELFF.

This chain connects TRBV11-1 to TRBJ1-1; 9 bases are shared with TRBD1. Losses at the gene ends were 4 bases for V and 3 bases for J; bases not matched to a gene: 3. The germline gives CDR1 SGHAT, CDR2 FQDESV (reference sequence). There are 14 residues in the CDR3. The DNA of the CDR3 is TGTGCCAGCAGCTCCGGGACAGGGTACACTGAAGCTTTCTTT. Translation: CASSSGTGYTEAFF.

V is TRBV7-2 and J is TRBJ2-7; TRBD2 aligns across 9 bases. Germline trimming cut 5 bases from V and 0 bases from J; bases unmatched to any gene: 11. Germline V lookup: CDR1 SGHTA, CDR2 FQGNSA. The CDR3 sequence is 17 residues long. The CDR3 DNA reads TGTGCCAGCAGCCTCCTAGCGGGGCACCACGCCTCCTACGAGCAGTACTTC. Its translation is CASSLLAGHHASYEQYF.

This sequence joins TRBV2 and TRBJ1-5; no firm D call. The CDR3 spans 14 residues. The V gene lost 4 bases and the J gene lost 4 bases, with 11 bases spanning the gap. Germline V lookup: CDR1 SNHLY, CDR2 FYNNEI. The CDR3 protein is CASSAGTVNQPQHF. The CDR3 DNA reads TGTGCCAGCAGTGCAGGAACGGTAAATCAGCCCCAGCATTTT. The variable domain in full, with the rest retrieved from reference TRBV2 and TRBJ1-5, is EPEVTQTPSHQVTQMGQEVILRCVPISNHLYFYWYRQILGQKVEFLVSFYNNEISEKSEIFDDQFSVERPDGSNFTLKIRSTKLEDSAMYFCASSAGTVNQPQHFGDGTRLSIL.

The J gene is TRBJ1-4, the V gene TRBV12-2; TRBD1 is taken as the D call from the table, unchecked against the DNA. TRBV12-2 represents a pseudogene. The CDR3 totals 13 residues. The CDR3 here is CASRGRGQEKLFF. The DNA for the CDR3 is TGTGCAAGTCGCGGCAGGGGGCAGGAAAAACTGTTTTTT.

V gene TRBV6-2 or TRBV6-3 combines with J gene TRBJ2-3; D gene uncertain. Looked up from germline, CDR1 is MNHEY and CDR2 is SVGEGT. V lost 5 bases to trimming and J lost 6 bases, with 9 bases between them. This CDR3 contains 12 residues. The CDR3 nucleotides read TGTGCCAGCAGTCGAGTTTTGGATACGCAGTATTTT. Protein sequence: CASSRVLDTQYF.

This clone was seen more than once but under ten times. The chain links TRBV9 to TRBJ2-3, with 11 bases lining up with TRBD2. The CDR3 consists of 15 residues. V trimming: 2 bases; J trimming: 2 bases; junction bases outside the gene matches: 1. Per germline, CDR1 SGDLS and CDR2 YYNGEE. Written as DNA, the CDR3 is TGTGCCAGCAGCGTTAGCGGGGGGGACACAGATACGCAGTATTTT. This sequence encodes CASSVSGGDTDTQYF.

The J gene is TRBJ1-6, the V gene TRBV2, with D perhaps TRBD1 (5 bases). V shed 8 bases and J shed 7 bases, with 15 bases lying between them. The CDR3 spans 14 residues. The germline gives CDR1 SNHLY, CDR2 FYNNEI. The CDR3 sequence: CASQPWGRNSPLHF. Here the CDR3 DNA reads TGTGCCAGCCAGCCCTGGGGGAGGAATTCACCCCTCCACTTT.

The chain recombines TRBV21-1 with TRBJ2-6; the table names TRBD2, a call not compared with the DNA. TRBV21-1 is a documented pseudogene. This CDR3 spans 19 amino acids. The CDR3 DNA reads as TGTGCCAGCAGCCCTGAGAGCGGGGCCTCGGACTCTGGGGCCAACGTCCTGACTTTC. This translates into CASSPESGASDSGANVLTF.

The V call is TRBV4-1, the J call TRBJ2-7; 9 positions match TRBD1. CDR1 MGHRA and CDR2 YSYEKL come from the germline V gene. The V segment lost 0 bases and the J segment 6 bases; nucleotides outside the gene matches: 6. The CDR3 length is 15 residues. Here the CDR3 DNA reads TGCGCCAGCAGCCAAGATCGAAACAGGGGGCTCGAGCAGTACTTC. This gives the protein CASSQDRNRGLEQYF.

The V call is TRBV5-5, the J call TRBJ2-5; D might be TRBD2 (5 bases). Germline assignment: CDR1 SGHKS and CDR2 YYEKEE (reference sequence). The CDR3 runs to 14 residues. The V end lost 4 bases, the J end lost 3 bases, and 13 bases lay between the germline ends. CDR3 amino acids: CASSRTPLEETQYF. The CDR3, as DNA: TGTGCCAGCAGCCGTACCCCACTAGAAGAGACCCAGTACTTC.

The V call is TRBV27, the J call TRBJ1-1; perhaps TRBD1 as D (5 bases). The CDR3 contains 15 residues. From germline, CDR1 is MNHEY and CDR2 SMNVEV (reference sequence). Trimming took off 5 bases at V and 1 base at J, with 14 bases between the two ends. The CDR3 spells CASSLIGGSNTEAFF. CDR3 DNA sequence: TGTGCCAGCAGTCTTATTGGGGGATCGAACACTGAAGCTTTCTTT.

The V and J genes are TRBV4-1 and TRBJ2-1; tentative D call: TRBD2 (5 bases). V lost 5 bases and J lost 0, with 8 bases in between. This CDR3 comprises 14 residues. Germline CDR1 reads MGHRA; CDR2 reads YSYEKL. The CDR3 loop reads CASSVRDSYNEQFF. CDR3 nucleotides: TGCGCCAGCAGCGTTCGGGACTCCTACAATGAGCAGTTCTTC.

The chain joins TRBV5-8 to TRBJ2-5; 12 bases fit TRBD2. The germline V gene encodes CDR1 SGHTS and CDR2 YDEGEE. V lost 0 bases, J lost 5 bases, and 2 bases stayed unmatched. This CDR3 has 15 amino acids. CDR3 DNA: TGTGCCAGCAGCTTGGAAGGACTAGCGGGGGAGACCCAGTACTTC. It is translated as CASSLEGLAGETQYF.

The V gene is TRBV6-1, the J gene TRBJ1-3; D is uncertain. The CDR3 runs to 19 residues. Germline V gene data show CDR1 as MNHNS and CDR2 as SASEGT. The germline V and J ends were trimmed by 0 bases and 3 bases, with 21 bases remaining between them. The CDR3 DNA reads TGTGCCAGCAGTGAAGCGCTCCATCAGATTGGTACGATTGGAAACACCATATATTTT. Its protein is CASSEALHQIGTIGNTIYF.

The chain uses TRBV5-1 and TRBJ1-3; D call uncertain. In germline, CDR1 is SGHRS, CDR2 YFSETQ. The CDR3 is 16 amino acids. The V end lost 3 bases, the J end lost 4 bases, and 17 bases lay between the germline ends. The CDR3 loop is CASSSTGVRSGNTIYF. Here the CDR3 DNA reads TGCGCCAGCAGCTCGACCGGGGTCCGCTCCGGAAACACCATATATTTT.